Listed below are T cell receptor beta chains from one sample, sequenced in a study of T cell repertoires in cytomegalovirus infection. TCRdb re-called the reads through MiXCR, storing one row per CDR3 protein. Among fewer than 650,000 distinct CDR3 sequences listed, approximately 40% were seen once. For these receptors, no antigen is known. Here the sequenced sample was cultured PBMCs, taken from culture after CMV antigen stimulation. The receptor source for this set is a human donor in good health (CMV status not recorded). Some clones in this sample may be carry-over from other donors' samples. Each CDR3 is given with its conserved first and last residue. Each record gives: V gene, CDR3 protein.

TRBV7-9	CASIQSRTGGNSPLHF
TRBV10-3	CAISGAAGRGVSCGYTF
TRBV12-3/TRBV12-4	CASSRDRAGYTF
TRBV7-9	CASSLDTEAYEQYF
TRBV18	CASSPNTGLNSYEQYF
TRBV6-2/TRBV6-3	CASSRTLGDTQYF
TRBV19	CASSAYPGTSTEQYF
TRBV5-5	CASSPSGDRAYGYTF
TRBV4-3	CASSQKGGGRTEAFF
TRBV6-2/TRBV6-3	CASSYARTLYNEQFF
TRBV2	CASSRGTGALSHGYTF
TRBV12-3/TRBV12-4	CASGPTSGPGELFF
TRBV6-6	CASSSGRNSYEQYF
TRBV27	CASQTLPGPGPYEQYF
TRBV7-2	CASGARQGSHYEQYF
TRBV7-6	CASSPWSSYEQYF
TRBV7-9	CASSYPDRGNTEAFF
TRBV12-3/TRBV12-4	CASKIRDPTDTQYF
TRBV7-2	CASRTLGANSGYSPLHF
TRBV25-1	CASSGTRDRTRKDNYGYTF
TRBV20-1	CSARLSGSRNNEQFF
TRBV7-2	CASSLVMAVNTEAFF
TRBV7-3	CASSLGPGRTGANVLTF
TRBV15	CATSRGQRGSSPLHF
TRBV19	CASQGLHSGNTIYF
TRBV4-2	CASSQEVSGFNLRIDTQYF